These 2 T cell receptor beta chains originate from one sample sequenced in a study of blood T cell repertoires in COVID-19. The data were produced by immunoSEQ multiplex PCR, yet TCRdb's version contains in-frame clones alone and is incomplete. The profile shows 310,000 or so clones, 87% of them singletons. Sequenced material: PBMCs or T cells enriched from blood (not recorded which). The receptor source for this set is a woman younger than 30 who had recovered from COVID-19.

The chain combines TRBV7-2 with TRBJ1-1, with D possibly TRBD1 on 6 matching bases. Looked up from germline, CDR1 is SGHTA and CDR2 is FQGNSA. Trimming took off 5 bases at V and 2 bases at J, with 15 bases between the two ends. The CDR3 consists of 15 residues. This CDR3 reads CASSPAWTANTEAFF. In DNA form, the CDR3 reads TGTGCCAGCAGCCCAGCATGGACAGCAAACACTGAAGCTTTCTTT.

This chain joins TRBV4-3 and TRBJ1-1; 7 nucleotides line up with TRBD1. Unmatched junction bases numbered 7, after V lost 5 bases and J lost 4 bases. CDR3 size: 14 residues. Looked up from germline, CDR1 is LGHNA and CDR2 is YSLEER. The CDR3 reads CASSIRQGITEAFF. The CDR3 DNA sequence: TGCGCCAGCAGCATCCGACAGGGAATCACTGAAGCTTTCTTT.